This entry is about one T cell receptor beta chain. Antigen: not known. Germline V gene data show CDR1 as SGHNT and CDR2 as YYREEE (reference sequence). CDR3 length: 16 residues. The source of the sample is a study of CXCR3-negative and CXCR3-positive naive CD8 T cells. cDNA libraries for TRB were generated by 5' RACE incorporating UMI labels. TCRdb reprocessed the 5' RACE reads and keeps a single row for each CDR3 protein, giving no DNA. This sample lists tens of thousands of distinct CDR3 sequences; its ten largest clones have 1.1%. Study-wide results and caveats: Relative to CXCR3-negative naive cells, CXCR3-positive naive cells had more hydrophobic TRB CDR3s.

The sample consisted of naive CXCR3- CD8+ T cells from blood. Sample subset: CD45RO-CCR7+CD27+CD95- naive CD8+ T cells lacking CXCR3 (TNR3-). The receptor's source is a human donor in good health. Some clones in this sample may be carry-over from other donors' samples. The chain has TRBV5-4 and TRBJ2-7; TCRdb indicates TRBD2, and absent DNA this call remains unverified. CDR3 residues: CASSLGTSGRTNEQYF.